This TCR beta chain is from a study of blood T cell repertoires in COVID-19. Germline CDR1 and CDR2: LGHNA and YNFKEQ. CDR3 length equals 15 residues. The V segment lost 0 bases and the J segment 7 bases; nucleotides outside the gene matches: 8. Original handling: Amplified reference gene primers provided the basis for estimating nucleated cell counts. Some clones are missing from TCRdb's copy, which holds only in-frame ones; the method was immunoSEQ multiplex PCR. V, J and clone size are taken as reported in that table, and D and trimming were inferred from the DNA itself. This table has about 64,000 clones, around four fifths appearing once.

The TCR comes from a human donor in a cohort sampled during active COVID-19. The J gene is TRBJ2-5, the V gene TRBV4-2, with 7 bases fitting TRBD2. Material: peripheral blood. CDR3 region: CASSQDFRGGLTQYF. CDR3 nucleotide sequence: TGTGCCAGCAGCCAAGATTTCCGGGGAGGGTTGACCCAGTACTTC.